Below, 32 T cell receptor beta chains from the same sample are listed, as sequenced in a study of blood T cell repertoires in COVID-19. Sequenced by immunoSEQ multiplex PCR; TCRdb stores in-frame clones only, minus some. The sample consists of tens of thousands of clones, approximately 85% of them appearing once. Input material: peripheral blood. The origin of the receptors is a human donor in a cohort sampled during active COVID-19.

The rearrangement joins TRBV19 to TRBJ1-2; 7 bases are shared with TRBD1. Germline V gene sequence: CDR1 LNHDA, CDR2 SQIVND (reference sequence). V lost 5 bases, J lost 0 bases, and 3 bases stayed unmatched. The CDR3 runs 14 residues. The CDR3 nucleotides are TGTGCCAGTAGTGGGACAGCTCCTAACTATGGCTACACCTTC. Its protein product is CASSGTAPNYGYTF.

The sample holds one count of this clone. The V call is TRBV20-1, the J call TRBJ2-1; the D gene is possibly TRBD2 (7 bases). V lost 3 bases, J lost 10 bases, and 16 bases lay in between. CDR3 length equals 13 residues. Germline CDR1 DFQATT, CDR2 SNEGSKA (reference sequence). The CDR3 spells CSASRGRAGEQFF. The CDR3 DNA is TGCAGTGCTAGTAGGGGGAGGGCCGGGGAGCAGTTCTTC.

The chain joins TRBV5-4 to TRBJ2-5, with a tentative D call TRBD1 (5 bases). The CDR3 totals 16 residues. The germline V gene encodes CDR1 SGHNT and CDR2 YYREEE (reference sequence). V shed 0 bases and J shed 1 base, with 13 bases lying between them. The CDR3 here is CASSLGGPRFQETQYF. For the CDR3, the DNA is TGTGCCAGCAGCTTGGGGGGCCCAAGGTTCCAAGAGACCCAGTACTTC.

The chain employs TRBV6-6 and TRBJ1-6; no reliable D call. Deletions cut 2 bases from V and 5 bases from J, with 10 bases between. This CDR3 is 15 amino acids long. The germline gives CDR1 MNHNY, CDR2 SVGAGI (reference sequence). DNA for the CDR3: TGTGCCAGCAGTTACAGCGGGCACGATAATTCACCCCTCCACTTT. This codes for CASSYSGHDNSPLHF.

The chain recombines TRBV10-3 with TRBJ1-4; 8 bases match TRBD1. Germline-derived CDR1 and CDR2 are ENHRY and SYGVKD. Trimming removed 0 bases from V and 2 bases from J; junction bases left unmatched: 2. The CDR3 sequence is 16 residues long. This chain's CDR3 is CAISESQGATNEKLFF. The CDR3 DNA sequence: TGTGCCATCAGTGAGTCTCAGGGGGCCACTAATGAAAAACTGTTTTTT.

CDR3 in DNA: TGTGCCAGCTCACCACAACCCCCAGCGGCTAGATACACAGATACGCAGTATTTT. Residues: CASSPQPPAARYTDTQYF. The V and J genes are TRBV18 and TRBJ2-3, with D perhaps TRBD2 (5 bases). This CDR3 comprises 18 residues. CDR1 KGHSH and CDR2 LQKENI come from the germline V gene. Trimming took 1 base from V and 2 from J, leaving 19 bases between them.

Here the CDR3 reads CASRPGQGLGNQPQHF. CDR3 nucleotides: TGTGCCAGCCGGCCGGGACAGGGTTTGGGCAATCAGCCCCAGCATTTT. The chain uses TRBV5-8 and TRBJ1-5; 9 bases align to TRBD1. V was clipped by 7 bases and J by 2 bases; unmatched bases: 10. Germline V gene data show CDR1 as SGHTS and CDR2 as YDEGEE. The CDR3 totals 16 residues.

This clone was detected only once. The chain is built from TRBV25-1 and TRBJ1-6; tentative D call: TRBD1 (5 bases). The germline V and J ends were trimmed by 8 bases and 4 bases, with 18 bases remaining between them. CDR1 MGHDK and CDR2 SYGVNS come from the germline V gene. This CDR3 region has 16 residues. The CDR3 DNA sequence: TGTGCCAGCCCCCCCAGGAGGGGATGGTATAATTCACCCCTCCACTTT. Encoded protein: CASPPRRGWYNSPLHF.

In this sample, this clone turned up a few times. This chain links TRBV6-6 with TRBJ2-5, with 10 positions matching TRBD2. Looked up from germline, CDR1 is MNHNY and CDR2 is SVGAGI (reference sequence). CDR3 length: 16 residues. Unmatched junction bases numbered 6, after V lost 2 bases and J lost 3 bases. CDR3 protein: CASSYLSGRREETQYF. Written as DNA, the CDR3 is TGTGCCAGCAGTTACCTTAGCGGGAGGCGGGAAGAGACCCAGTACTTC.

The chain couples TRBV19 to TRBJ2-1, with 9 bases identical to TRBD2. CDR3 length: 15 residues. The germline gives CDR1 LNHDA, CDR2 SQIVND (reference sequence). V gave up 10 bases and J gave up 5 bases; unmatched junction bases: 12. This CDR3 is CATVRGLAPNNEQFF. The DNA of the CDR3 is TGTGCCACCGTCAGGGGACTAGCACCCAACAATGAGCAGTTCTTC.

V usage is TRBV18 and J usage is TRBJ2-7; 8 bases map to TRBD1. From germline, CDR1 is KGHSH and CDR2 LQKENI. The CDR3 covers 15 residues. The J segment lost 3 bases and the V segment lost 4 bases, leaving 8 bases of the junction unmatched. CDR3 amino acids: CASSLTGQVDYEQYF. CDR3 DNA sequence: TGTGCCAGCTCACTGACGGGACAGGTAGACTACGAGCAGTACTTC.

This clone was found once. The gene calls are TRBV3-1 (or the pseudogene TRBV3-2) and TRBJ2-7, with 9 bases lining up with TRBD2. V trimming: 6 bases; J trimming: 0 bases; junction bases outside the gene matches: 6. Germline CDR1 is LGHDT and CDR2 is YNNKEL (reference sequence). CDR3 length: 15 residues. CDR3 in DNA: TGTGCCAGCAGACCTACTAGCGGGCCCTCCTACGAGCAGTACTTC. This translates into CASRPTSGPSYEQYF.

J is TRBJ2-1 and V is TRBV4-2; TRBD2 matches 14 bases. The CDR3 sequence is 17 residues long. CDR1 LGHNA and CDR2 YNFKEQ come from the germline V gene. J lost 9 bases, V lost 0 bases, and 7 bases had no gene match. The CDR3 spells CASSQDYRGLAGAEQFF. CDR3 DNA: TGTGCCAGCAGCCAAGATTATCGGGGACTAGCGGGAGCTGAGCAGTTCTTC.

CDR3 amino acids: CASSQGTGGNGELFF. The CDR3 coding sequence is TGTGCCAGCAGCCAAGGGACAGGGGGCAACGGGGAGCTGTTTTTT. This chain links TRBV3-1 (or the pseudogene TRBV3-2) with TRBJ2-2; 11 bases map to TRBD1. The V gene's germline CDR1 is LGHDT and CDR2 YNNKEL (reference sequence). The CDR3 is made up of 15 amino acids. Trimming at V came to 1 base and at J to 7 bases, leaving 2 bases not matched to a gene.

The chain recombines TRBV25-1 with TRBJ2-1; 7 nucleotides agree with TRBD2. CDR3 length: 14 amino acids. Trimming cost V 6 bases and J 8 bases; bases outside gene matches: 10. Germline values: CDR1 MGHDK, CDR2 SYGVNS. DNA of the CDR3: TGTGCCAGCAGGACTAGCTCGGGTAAAGATGAGCAGTTCTTC. This codes for CASRTSSGKDEQFF.

The chain employs TRBV29-1 and TRBJ2-1; tentatively, D is TRBD2 (6 bases). Trimming removed 5 bases at V and 7 bases at J, with 21 bases between. Germline-derived CDR1 and CDR2 are SQVTM and ANQGSEA. The CDR3 runs 15 residues. DNA for the CDR3: TGCAGCGTTATCGGTGGGGCGGGAACTAGAAATGAGCAGTTCTTC. Protein sequence: CSVIGGAGTRNEQFF.

CDR3 loop: CASSPQGSNQPQHF. The CDR3 nucleotides read TGTGCCAGCAGCCCGCAGGGGTCTAATCAGCCCCAGCATTTT. V usage is TRBV7-2 and J usage is TRBJ1-5; possibly TRBD1 for D (6 bases). Germline values: CDR1 SGHTA, CDR2 FQGNSA. Trimming took 5 bases from V and 4 from J, leaving 12 bases between them. This CDR3 has 14 residues.

The chain carries TRBV6-2 or TRBV6-3 and TRBJ2-1; 15 nucleotides line up with TRBD2. Germline CDR1 reads MNHEY; CDR2 reads SVGEGT. This CDR3 has 15 amino acids. V was clipped by 4 bases and J by 10 bases; unmatched bases: 5. This CDR3 reads CASSSTGTSGGEQFF. The CDR3 nucleotides are TGTGCCAGCAGTTCCACCGGGACTAGCGGGGGGGAGCAGTTCTTC.

CDR3 residues: CASSLNFGQVYEQYF. CDR3 sequence (DNA): TGTGCCAGCAGCTTAAATTTTGGACAGGTCTACGAGCAGTACTTC. The chain links TRBV7-2 to TRBJ2-7; 7 bases agree with TRBD1. Looked up from germline, CDR1 is SGHTA and CDR2 is FQGNSA. Trimming cost V 2 bases and J 3 bases; bases outside gene matches: 7. This CDR3 region has 15 residues. The whole variable domain, remainder taken from reference TRBV7-2 and TRBJ2-7, is GAGVSQSPSNKVTEKGKDVELRCDPISGHTALYWYRQSLGQGLEFLIYFQGNSAPDKSGLPSDRFSAERTGGSVSTLTIQRTQQEDSAVYLCASSLNFGQVYEQYFGPGTRLTVT.

J is TRBJ1-3 and V is TRBV10-1, with D perhaps matching TRBD1 (5 bases). CDR3 length equals 12 residues. Trimming removed 10 bases at V and 1 base at J, with 8 bases between. Germline assignment: CDR1 WNHNN and CDR2 SYGVQD (reference sequence). The CDR3 nucleotides read TGCGCCACCCAGGGTTCTGGAAACACCATATATTTT. Protein sequence: CATQGSGNTIYF.

The rearrangement uses TRBV2 and TRBJ2-7, with D possibly TRBD2 on 6 matching bases. In germline, CDR1 is SNHLY, CDR2 FYNNEI. Trimming shortened V by 4 bases and J by 9 bases, and 13 bases separated the two germline ends. This CDR3 is 12 amino acids long. The CDR3 bases are TGTGCCAGCAGTGTGGGGGGTCTAGGGCAGTACTTC. Protein product: CASSVGGLGQYF.

This sequence joins TRBV29-1 and TRBJ1-1, with a possible D match to TRBD1 (5 bases). V lost 7 bases and J lost 7, with 13 bases in between. This CDR3 is 11 amino acids long. Germline CDR1 and CDR2: SQVTM and ANQGSEA. CDR3 nucleotides: TGCAGCGCCAGAACGGGGGGTGAAGCTTTCTTT. Encoded protein: CSARTGGEAFF.

The chain has TRBV5-1 and TRBJ2-1, with D possibly matching TRBD1 (6 bases). This CDR3 has 17 residues. Trimming took 0 bases from V and 5 from J, leaving 18 bases between them. Looked up from germline, CDR1 is SGHRS and CDR2 is YFSETQ. CDR3: CASSLGGRPTKDNEQFF. In DNA form, the CDR3 reads TGCGCCAGCAGCTTGGGGGGGCGACCGACAAAAGACAATGAGCAGTTCTTC. Together with reference TRBV5-1 and TRBJ2-1, the CDR3 gives the full variable domain: KAGVTQTPRYLIKTRGQQVTLSCSPISGHRSVSWYQQTPGQGLQFLFEYFSETQRNKGNFPGRFSGRQFSNSRSEMNVSTLELGDSALYLCASSLGGRPTKDNEQFFGPGTRLTVL.

The chain joins TRBV12-3 or TRBV12-4 to TRBJ2-7; D ambiguous. The CDR3 totals 12 residues. The V gene lost 5 bases and the J gene lost 4 bases, with 9 bases spanning the gap. The CDR3, as DNA: TGTGCCAGCAGTACCTCCCAGTACGAGCAGTACTTC. Translation: CASSTSQYEQYF.

Only one count was recorded for this clone. This CDR3 is also generated by other DNA sequences in the sample. V is TRBV29-1 and J is TRBJ2-7; TRBD1 agrees at 9 bases. The CDR3 sequence is 13 residues long. J was trimmed by 1 base and V by 7 bases; bases with no gene match: 5. Per the germline V gene, CDR1 is SQVTM and CDR2 is ANQGSEA. The CDR3 is CSALDRGSYEQYF. As DNA, the CDR3 is TGCAGCGCCCTGGACAGGGGTTCCTACGAGCAGTACTTC.

The J gene is TRBJ2-7, the V gene TRBV6-2 or TRBV6-3; 7 bases align to TRBD1. The CDR3 is 14 residues long. Germline V lookup: CDR1 MNHEY, CDR2 SVGEGT. With V trimmed by 6 bases and J by 7 bases, 12 bases remained unmatched. The CDR3 DNA is TGTGCCAGCAGCGACCCGGGACAGAGGACGGAGCAGTACTTC. Its translation: CASSDPGQRTEQYF.

The gene calls are TRBV30 and TRBJ1-5; D is possibly TRBD1 (6 bases). V shed 2 bases and J shed 1 base, with 15 bases lying between them. Germline values: CDR1 GTSNPN, CDR2 SVGIG (reference sequence). The CDR3 is 16 residues long. CDR3 coding DNA: TGTGCCTGGAGTAACTCCAGGGGAGTAAGCAATCAGCCCCAGCATTTT. Its translation is CAWSNSRGVSNQPQHF.

V gene TRBV19 combines with J gene TRBJ2-3; D might be TRBD2 (5 bases). Germline CDR1 is LNHDA and CDR2 is SQIVND (reference sequence). V lost 7 bases to trimming and J lost 8 bases, with 16 bases between them. The CDR3 contains 13 residues. CDR3 sequence reads: CASTHPRAGTQYF. In nucleotides, the CDR3 is TGTGCCAGTACCCACCCGAGGGCAGGTACGCAGTATTTT.

The chain joins TRBV19 to TRBJ1-4, with no clear D. The V and J ends lost 1 base and 4 bases respectively, with 7 bases between them. This CDR3 contains 14 residues. Germline V CDR1 and CDR2: LNHDA, SQIVND (reference sequence). The CDR3 reads CASSIGRDNEKLFF. The CDR3, as DNA: TGTGCCAGTAGTATAGGGCGGGATAATGAAAAACTGTTTTTT.

In this sample, this clone turned up a few times. The chain joins TRBV19 to TRBJ1-5; 9 nucleotides line up with TRBD1. There are 14 residues in the CDR3. Germline CDR1 LNHDA, CDR2 SQIVND (reference sequence). The junction had 7 bases not matched to a gene; V was cut back by 8 bases and J by 5 bases. The DNA of the CDR3 is TGTGCCAGTTCGTGGGACAGGGAATATCAGCCCCAGCATTTT. This sequence encodes CASSWDREYQPQHF.

This clone was recorded only once. V and J are TRBV30 and TRBJ1-2; D perhaps matches TRBD1 (6 bases). Trimming removed 2 bases from V and 4 bases from J, with 23 bases in between. Per the germline V gene, CDR1 is GTSNPN and CDR2 is SVGIG (reference sequence). The CDR3 is 17 amino acids. In DNA form, the CDR3 reads TGTGCCTGGAGTCGTGCGAAACTAGACAGGCCGCTCTATGGCTACACCTTC. This translates into CAWSRAKLDRPLYGYTF.

The rearrangement uses TRBV4-2 and TRBJ2-7, with TRBD2 matching over 8 bases. This CDR3 has 14 residues. CDR1 is LGHNA and CDR2 is YNFKEQ in the germline V gene. V was pared by 5 bases and J by 4 bases, with 7 bases of the junction left unmatched. The CDR3 here is CASSTSGQGYEQYF. The CDR3 coding sequence is TGTGCCAGCAGCACTAGCGGCCAAGGTTACGAGCAGTACTTC.